This T cell receptor (beta chain) was sequenced in a study of breast tumors, draining lymph nodes, adjacent tissues. This CDR3 comprises 16 residues. Germline V lookup: CDR1 SNHLY, CDR2 FYNNEI. V trimming: 5 bases; J trimming: 5 bases; junction bases outside the gene matches: 11. TCRdb ran MiXCR on the multiplex PCR reads and lists one entry per CDR3 protein. This sample has approximately 210,000 distinct CDR3 sequences, with approximately 30% found just once. Samples came from axillary lymph nodes draining the breast cancer. This clonotype was detected many times. What it binds is unknown. Study-level results: Most tumor T cells seemingly derive from lymph node, then expand in tumor. Tumor TCR diversity was below lymph nodes but above nontumor tissue. The lymph node origin of tumor T cells was framed as consistent with a hypothesis, not demonstrated.

This clonotype was sampled from a female donor with breast cancer. Some clones in this sample may be carry-over from other donors' samples. Source material: axillary lymph node tissue. This chain connects TRBV2 to TRBJ2-3, with 9 bases fitting TRBD2. The CDR3: CASSQGPSGNGDTQYF. CDR3 nucleotide sequence: TGTGCCAGCAGTCAGGGGCCTAGCGGGAATGGAGATACGCAGTATTTT. Full variable domain (missing parts from reference TRBV2 and TRBJ2-3): EPEVTQTPSHQVTQMGQEVILRCVPISNHLYFYWYRQILGQKVEFLVSFYNNEISEKSEIFDDQFSVERPDGSNFTLKIRSTKLEDSAMYFCASSQGPSGNGDTQYFGPGTRLTVL.